This T cell receptor beta chain was captured by sequencing in a study of identical twins. TCRdb re-analysed the 5' RACE reads in MiXCR, keeping a single row per CDR3 protein. The repertoire holds over 550,000 distinct CDR3 sequences, with under 8.5% as singletons. This clonotype was counted a few times. Germline values: CDR1 SGHDN, CDR2 FVKESK. The V and J ends lost 6 bases and 3 bases, in that order; junction bases with no gene match: 4. The CDR3 consists of 13 residues. This same sample was also taken into another study, of yellow fever vaccine responses in identical twins.

The sequence came from a woman in her late teens or twenties in good health. The chain links TRBV14 to TRBJ1-1; 7 bases align to TRBD1. Sequencing used PBMCs. The CDR3 protein is CASSKDRDTEAFF. CDR3 nucleotides: TGTGCCAGCAGTAAAGACAGGGACACTGAAGCTTTCTTT.